Below are 21 T cell receptor beta chains sequenced from a single sample in a study of blood T cells in healthy people across ages. For the second PCR, which ran for about 6 to 11 cycles, a sample-barcoded 5' primer and a J-beta primer mix were used. MiXCR, run by TCRdb on the 5' RACE reads, gives a single entry per CDR3 protein. Among fewer than 750,000 distinct CDR3 sequences listed, roughly half were seen once. Sequencing input: blood. The receptor set was obtained from a woman at least 80 years old in good health.

The rearrangement uses TRBV9 and TRBJ2-4; 12 positions agree with TRBD2. The J call may be incorrect, as the DNA end agrees better with TRBJ2-7. Germline V gene lookup returns CDR1 SGDLS and CDR2 YYNGEE. CDR3 length: 15 amino acids. The CDR3 loop is CASSVTSGGSYEQYF. The CDR3 bases are TGTGCCAGCAGCGTGACTAGCGGGGGCTCCTACGAGCAGTACTTC.

About this clonotype: A much more abundant neighbour one base away suggests this may be a read error. The chain links TRBV28 to TRBJ2-5, with 10 bases fitting TRBD1. The CDR3 length is 14 residues. The V segment lost 6 bases and the J segment 6 bases; nucleotides outside the gene matches: 7. Germline values: CDR1 MDHEN, CDR2 SYDVKM. For the CDR3, the DNA is TGTGCCAGCAGGAACGGACAGGGGGTTAAGACCCAGTACTTC. This codes for CASRNGQGVKTQYF.

This clonotype was counted at least ten times. V usage is TRBV20-1 and J usage is TRBJ2-3; D is ambiguous. The CDR3 extends over 16 amino acids. Germline CDR1 DFQATT, CDR2 SNEGSKA (reference sequence). V lost 3 bases to trimming and J lost 10 bases, with 26 bases between them. CDR3 DNA: TGCAGTGCTAGCGATCTTGTGGCCCCTCGATCCGGGCCGCAGTATTTT. Its translation: CSASDLVAPRSGPQYF.

This clonotype was counted ten times or more. The chain has TRBV27 and TRBJ2-7; D remains ambiguous. The germline CDR1 and CDR2 sequences are MNHEY and SMNVEV (reference sequence). The CDR3 length is 13 residues. The V end lost 9 bases, the J end lost 6 bases, and 18 bases lay between the germline ends. CDR3 residues: CAREPGVLLEQYF. The CDR3 nucleotides are TGTGCCAGGGAGCCAGGAGTTCTCCTCGAGCAGTACTTC.

This clonotype was counted a few times. The V call is TRBV5-1, the J call TRBJ2-5; weak D call: TRBD2 (6 bases). Germline V gene data show CDR1 as SGHRS and CDR2 as YFSETQ. Trimming left V 4 bases short and J 4 bases short, with 17 bases between. This CDR3 region has 15 residues. In DNA form, the CDR3 reads TGCGCCAGCAGCCCCCAGGGACGGAGGGGAGAGACCCAGTACTTC. The encoded protein is CASSPQGRRGETQYF.

On this clonotype: Given a much more abundant clone one base away, this may be a read error. The chain combines TRBV27 with TRBJ2-1; TRBD1 might be the D (5 bases). The J call is doubtful: the DNA matches TRBJ2-7 better. The CDR3 extends over 16 amino acids. CDR1 is MNHEY, CDR2 SMNVEV, per germline (reference sequence). CDR3 nucleotide sequence: TGTGCCAGCAACTACAGGACCCATAGCTCCTACAATGAGCAGTACTTC. This sequence encodes CASNYRTHSSYNEQYF.

CDR3 in DNA: TGTGCCAGCAGCCTATCGATGACTAGCGGCATCTCCTACAATGAGCAGTTCTTC. Its protein product is CASSLSMTSGISYNEQFF. The chain recombines TRBV4-2 with TRBJ2-1, with 9 bases matching TRBD2. Losses at the gene ends were 4 bases for V and 0 bases for J; bases not matched to a gene: 10. This CDR3 has 18 amino acids. Germline V gives CDR1 LGHNA, CDR2 YNFKEQ.

This clonotype occurred many times. DNA for the CDR3: TGTGCCAGCAGTTACGGATTGACAGGGGCCGATACGCAGTATTTT. Its translation: CASSYGLTGADTQYF. The genes are TRBV6-5 and TRBJ2-3; 8 bases agree with TRBD1. V was clipped by 2 bases and J by 6 bases; unmatched bases: 7. CDR3 size: 15 residues. Germline V gene data show CDR1 as MNHEY and CDR2 as SVGAGI.

Note on this clonotype: A much larger clonotype is one base distant, so this may be a read error. The genes are TRBV20-1 and TRBJ2-5; D unresolved. CDR3 length: 12 residues. Germline loops: CDR1 DFQATT, CDR2 SNEGSKA (reference sequence). The DNA of the CDR3 is TGCGGTGCTAGTGGCGGACAAGAGACCCAGTACTTC. Its translation is CGASGGQETQYF.

The chain has TRBV15 and TRBJ2-3; possible D gene TRBD2, 7 bases. Trimming took 5 bases from V and 4 from J, leaving 19 bases between them. This CDR3 has 16 amino acids. CDR1 LNHNV and CDR2 YYDKDF come from the germline V gene (reference sequence). The CDR3 DNA reads as TGTGCCACCAGCCCCTCGGGGGGCAGCCGACCAGATACGCAGTATTTT. Its translation is CATSPSGGSRPDTQYF.

This sequence joins TRBV5-1 and TRBJ2-7; 7 bases align to TRBD2. CDR3 length equals 14 residues. The V and J ends lost 3 bases and 2 bases, in that order; junction bases with no gene match: 5. Per the germline V gene, CDR1 is SGHRS and CDR2 is YFSETQ. The CDR3 sequence: CASSSRDYPYEQYF. The CDR3 region has the DNA TGCGCCAGCAGCTCCCGGGACTATCCCTACGAGCAGTACTTC.

V is TRBV20-1 and J is TRBJ2-7; maybe TRBD2 (5 bases). Germline CDR1 DFQATT, CDR2 SNEGSKA (reference sequence). Trimming pared 0 bases from V and 1 base from J, leaving 13 bases between. This CDR3 spans 15 amino acids. CDR3 region: CSARDLTRGSYEQYF. CDR3 nucleotide sequence: TGCAGTGCTAGAGATCTTACAAGAGGGTCCTACGAGCAGTACTTC.

The CDR3 DNA sequence: TGTGCCAGCAGCCTATTAAGACTAGCGGCCTACAATGAGCAGTACTTC. Translation: CASSLLRLAAYNEQYF. The rearrangement uses TRBV3-1 and TRBJ2-1; 9 positions agree with TRBD2. Near its end, the DNA agrees better with TRBJ2-7, so the J call may be wrong. There are 16 residues in the CDR3. Germline V lookup: CDR1 LGHDT, CDR2 YNNKEL (reference sequence).

The chain combines TRBV6-2 or TRBV6-3 with TRBJ2-4, with 10 bases that match TRBD2. Germline V gives CDR1 MNHEY, CDR2 SVGEGT. The CDR3 consists of 16 residues. Losses at the gene ends were 2 bases for V and 13 bases for J; bases not matched to a gene: 14. The CDR3 is CASSYLLAGRHNGQYF. In DNA form, the CDR3 reads TGTGCCAGCAGTTACCTACTAGCGGGGCGCCACAATGGGCAGTACTTC.

The J gene is TRBJ2-2, the V gene TRBV7-2; no clear D gene. This CDR3 has 13 amino acids. Germline-derived CDR1 and CDR2 are SGHTA and FQGNSA. Trimming shortened V by 3 bases and J by 8 bases, and 10 bases separated the two germline ends. The CDR3 DNA reads as TGTGCCAGCAGCTTTTCCACAAAAGGGGAGCTGTTTTTT. Translation: CASSFSTKGELFF.

This clonotype appeared many times. This chain links TRBV6-1 with TRBJ2-6; a possible D gene is TRBD1 (6 bases). Between the trimmed V and J ends, which lost 6 bases and 4 bases, there was a span of 19 bases. The CDR3 length is 17 residues. Germline V gene lookup returns CDR1 MNHNS and CDR2 SASEGT. DNA for the CDR3: TGTGCCAGCAGCCGAGGACAGTGGATGGAAGGGGCCAACGTCCTGACTTTC. It is translated as CASSRGQWMEGANVLTF.

This clonotype occurred many times. The chain joins TRBV20-1 to TRBJ2-1; TRBD2 aligns across 10 bases. Germline CDR1 and CDR2: DFQATT and SNEGSKA (reference sequence). The CDR3 contains 16 residues. V lost 3 bases, J lost 8 bases, and 13 bases stayed unmatched. The CDR3 loop reads CSARSEGSGGADEQFF. CDR3 coding DNA: TGCAGTGCTAGGAGTGAAGGGAGCGGGGGGGCCGATGAGCAGTTCTTC.

This clonotype was seen a few times. The chain couples TRBV20-1 to TRBJ2-7; 10 nucleotides match TRBD2. The CDR3 is 14 amino acids. Germline CDR1 and CDR2: DFQATT and SNEGSKA (reference sequence). J gave up 6 bases and V 5 bases, and 10 bases lay outside the gene matches. The CDR3 sequence: CSAPSSGGVGEQYF. The CDR3 DNA is TGCAGTGCTCCATCCAGCGGGGGGGTGGGCGAGCAGTACTTC.

This clonotype was counted at least ten times. This sequence joins TRBV3-1 and TRBJ2-1; D assignment may be TRBD1 or TRBD2 (5 bases each). V gave up 4 bases and J gave up 2 bases, with 9 bases separating them. This CDR3 has 14 residues. CDR1 and CDR2 from the germline V gene are LGHDT and YNNKEL (reference sequence). The CDR3 reads CASSPLGAYNEQFF. The DNA of the CDR3 is TGTGCCAGCAGCCCCCTGGGGGCCTACAATGAGCAGTTCTTC.

The chain links TRBV11-1 to TRBJ2-1; TRBD2 aligns across 11 bases. The V and J ends lost 5 bases and 6 bases, in that order; junction bases with no gene match: 9. CDR3 length: 16 amino acids. The germline V gene has CDR1 SGHAT and CDR2 FQDESV (reference sequence). In DNA form, the CDR3 reads TGTGCCAGCAGCCGACATAGCGGGAGGGTGAGCAATGAGCAGTTCTTC. Protein product: CASSRHSGRVSNEQFF. The entire variable domain, with the rest obtained from reference TRBV11-1 and TRBJ2-1, is as follows: EAEVAQSPRYKITEKSQAVAFWCDPISGHATLYWYRQILGQGPELLVQFQDESVVDDSQLPKDRFSAERLKGVDSTLKIQPAELGDSAMYLCASSRHSGRVSNEQFFGPGTRLTVL.

This clonotype was counted many times. The rearrangement uses TRBV14 and TRBJ1-2; TRBD1 matches 8 bases. CDR1 and CDR2 from the germline V gene are SGHDN and FVKESK. V lost 5 bases and J lost 8; bases outside the gene matches: 10. The CDR3 runs to 14 residues. This CDR3 is CASSGAGGFGGYTF. CDR3 coding DNA: TGTGCCAGCAGCGGGGCAGGGGGCTTTGGAGGCTACACCTTC.